The clone carrying this T cell receptor (beta chain) was recorded once. Its antigen is not identified. The PCR made use of 60 Vbeta and 13 Jbeta primers. The table came from immunoSEQ multiplex PCR; TCRdb's copy has only in-frame clones and leaves some out. The table records about 140,000 clones, 60% to 80% of them present only once. The data derive from a study of cytomegalovirus exposure and HLA in healthy donors. On the study more broadly: As an earlier analysis found, about 190 million T cells yielded 95 million to 130 million unique TCR beta sequences. Genetic ancestry analysis placed under 90% of the approximately 400 donors that were genotyped in the Caucasian-associated cluster.

Study results and limitations: Later analysis showed most CMV-associated TCR beta chains appearing HLA-restricted. According to an earlier analysis, most TCR beta V segments yielded productive rearrangements about 90% or about 30% of the time.

The sequenced sample was PBMCs. This TCR derives from a man between 25 and 39 years old in good health and CMV-seronegative.

The CDR3 loop reads CASSLPPGLADTDTQYF. The CDR3, as DNA: TGTGCCAGCAGCTTGCCCCCGGGACTAGCGGACACAGATACGCAGTATTTT. The V gene is TRBV5-6, the J gene TRBJ2-3; 11 bases agree with TRBD2. CDR1 is SGHDT, CDR2 YYEEEE, per germline. The CDR3 totals 17 residues. V lost 1 base and J lost 2; bases outside the gene matches: 6.